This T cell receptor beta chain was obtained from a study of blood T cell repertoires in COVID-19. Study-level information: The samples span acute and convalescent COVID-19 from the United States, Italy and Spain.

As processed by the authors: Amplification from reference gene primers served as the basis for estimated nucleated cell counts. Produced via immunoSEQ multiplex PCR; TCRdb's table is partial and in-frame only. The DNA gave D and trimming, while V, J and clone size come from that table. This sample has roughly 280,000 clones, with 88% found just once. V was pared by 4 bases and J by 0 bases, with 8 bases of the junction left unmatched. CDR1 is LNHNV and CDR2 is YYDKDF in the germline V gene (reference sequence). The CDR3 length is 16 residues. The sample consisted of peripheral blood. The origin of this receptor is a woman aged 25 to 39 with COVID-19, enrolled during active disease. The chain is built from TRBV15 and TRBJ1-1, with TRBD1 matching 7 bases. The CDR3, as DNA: TGTGCCACCAGCAAAGACAGGGTGGCCGTGAACACTGAAGCTTTCTTT. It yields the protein CATSKDRVAVNTEAFF.